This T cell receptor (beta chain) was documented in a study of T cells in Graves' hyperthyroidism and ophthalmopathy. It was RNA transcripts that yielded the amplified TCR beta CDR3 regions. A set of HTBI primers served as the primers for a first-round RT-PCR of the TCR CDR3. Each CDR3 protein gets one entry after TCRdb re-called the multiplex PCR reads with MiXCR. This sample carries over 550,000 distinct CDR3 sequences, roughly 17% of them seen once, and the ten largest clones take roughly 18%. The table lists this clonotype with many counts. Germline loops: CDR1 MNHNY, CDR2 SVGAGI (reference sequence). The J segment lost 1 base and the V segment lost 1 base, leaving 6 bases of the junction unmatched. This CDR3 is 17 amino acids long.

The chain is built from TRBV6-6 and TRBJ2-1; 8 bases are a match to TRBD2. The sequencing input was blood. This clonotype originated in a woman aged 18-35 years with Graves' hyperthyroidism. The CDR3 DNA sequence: TGTGCCAGCAGTTACTTCCCCGGGACTAGATCCTACAATGAGCAGTTCTTC. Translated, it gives CASSYFPGTRSYNEQFF.